The rows below give T cell receptor beta chains drawn from one sample of a study of T cells in Graves' hyperthyroidism and ophthalmopathy. TCRdb processed the multiplex PCR reads anew with MiXCR; each CDR3 protein has one entry. The table includes around 210,000 distinct CDR3 sequences, roughly a sixth detected once. The sample consisted of blood. The receptors were sampled from a woman between 50 and 59 years old with Graves' hyperthyroidism. Both conserved end residues are part of each CDR3. The order of the fields is D gene, J gene, clone size, V gene, CDR3 length, CDR3 protein, CDR3 DNA. A D gene is named only where the DNA matches it firmly. Not every row has a clone size; where given, it reads once, few, many or a size class.

d_gene: TRBD2; j_gene: TRBJ2-1; abundance: .; v_gene: TRBV30; len: 19; CDR3aa: CAWSGGTSGSNFWVNEQFF; CDR3nt: TGTGCCTGGAGTGGGGGGACTAGCGGGAGTAACTTTTGGGTCAATGAGCAGTTCTTC
d_gene: .; j_gene: TRBJ2-7; abundance: many; v_gene: TRBV7-6; len: 14; CDR3aa: CASSLAGLEYEQYF; CDR3nt: TGTGCCAGCAGCTTGGCGGGACTGGAGTACGAGCAGTACTTC
d_gene: TRBD1; j_gene: TRBJ2-1; abundance: few; v_gene: TRBV19; len: 15; CDR3aa: CASSDGTVGYNEQFF; CDR3nt: TGTGCCAGTAGTGATGGGACAGTCGGCTACAATGAGCAGTTCTTC
d_gene: TRBD2; j_gene: TRBJ2-7; abundance: .; v_gene: TRBV29-1; len: 14; CDR3aa: CSVPGTSGSWEQYF; CDR3nt: TGCAGCGTCCCCGGTACTAGCGGGAGTTGGGAGCAGTACTTC
d_gene: .; j_gene: TRBJ1-1; abundance: .; v_gene: TRBV18; len: 15; CDR3aa: CASSPSSPVDTEAFF; CDR3nt: TGTGCCAGCTCACCCTCTAGTCCAGTGGACACTGAAGCTTTCTTT
d_gene: TRBD2; j_gene: TRBJ2-1; abundance: many; v_gene: TRBV5-6; len: 14; CDR3aa: CASSYGTSVHEQFF; CDR3nt: TGTGCCAGCAGCTACGGGACTAGTGTCCATGAGCAGTTCTTC
d_gene: TRBD1; j_gene: TRBJ2-2; abundance: .; v_gene: TRBV7-8; len: 16; CDR3aa: CASSLIGGEVTGELFF; CDR3nt: TGTGCCAGCAGCCTCATAGGGGGCGAGGTAACCGGGGAGCTGTTTTTT
d_gene: TRBD1; j_gene: TRBJ1-2; abundance: .; v_gene: TRBV10-3; len: 13; CDR3aa: CAINGGTGGGYTF; CDR3nt: TGTGCCATCAATGGAGGTACAGGGGGCGGCTACACCTTC
d_gene: TRBD2; j_gene: TRBJ2-1; abundance: few; v_gene: TRBV7-9; len: 18; CDR3aa: CASSLGLAGRSSYNEQFF; CDR3nt: TGTGCCAGCAGCTTAGGTCTAGCGGGCCGTAGCTCCTACAATGAGCAGTTCTTC
d_gene: .; j_gene: TRBJ2-5; abundance: few; v_gene: TRBV20-1; len: 15; CDR3aa: CSARVPPVGRETQYF; CDR3nt: TGCAGTGCTAGAGTTCCCCCCGTGGGGAGGGAGACCCAGTACTTC
d_gene: TRBD2; j_gene: TRBJ2-1; abundance: few; v_gene: TRBV5-1; len: 17; CDR3aa: CASNLGLSGRVNNEQFF; CDR3nt: TGCGCCAGCAACCTCGGTTTAAGCGGGAGGGTTAACAATGAGCAGTTCTTC
d_gene: .; j_gene: TRBJ1-1; abundance: many; v_gene: TRBV13; len: 16; CDR3aa: CASSFPPHRGNTEAFF; CDR3nt: TGTGCCAGCAGCTTTCCCCCCCACCGGGGGAACACTGAAGCTTTCTTT
d_gene: .; j_gene: TRBJ2-4; abundance: few; v_gene: TRBV29-1; len: 12; CDR3aa: CSGRVGHIDQYF; CDR3nt: TGCAGCGGTAGGGTGGGGCACATAGATCAGTACTTC
d_gene: TRBD2; j_gene: TRBJ2-5; abundance: .; v_gene: TRBV30; len: 14; CDR3aa: CAWSRTSGSETQYF; CDR3nt: TGTGCCTGGAGCAGGACTAGCGGGAGTGAGACCCAGTACTTC
d_gene: TRBD1; j_gene: TRBJ2-4; abundance: .; v_gene: TRBV4-1; len: 20; CDR3aa: CASSQSWGDRGFRAKNIQYF; CDR3nt: TGCGCCAGCAGCCAAAGCTGGGGGGACAGGGGGTTCAGAGCCAAAAACATTCAGTACTTC
d_gene: .; j_gene: TRBJ1-2; abundance: many; v_gene: TRBV27; len: 14; CDR3aa: CASSFSAREWGYTF; CDR3nt: TGTGCCAGCAGTTTCTCGGCCCGCGAGTGGGGCTACACCTTC
d_gene: .; j_gene: TRBJ2-3; abundance: few; v_gene: TRBV30; len: 15; CDR3aa: CAWSLEPAPRPTQYF; CDR3nt: TGTGCCTGGAGTTTGGAACCAGCCCCTCGTCCTACGCAGTATTTT
d_gene: .; j_gene: TRBJ2-7; abundance: .; v_gene: TRBV20-1; len: 14; CDR3aa: CSAPKTGTLYEQYF; CDR3nt: TGCAGTGCACCCAAGACCGGGACTCTCTACGAGCAGTACTTC
d_gene: .; j_gene: TRBJ2-3; abundance: .; v_gene: TRBV3-1; len: 15; CDR3aa: CASSQEKEGSDTQYF; CDR3nt: TGTGCCAGCAGCCAAGAAAAGGAGGGGTCAGATACGCAGTATTTT
d_gene: .; j_gene: TRBJ2-5; abundance: .; v_gene: TRBV19; len: 13; CDR3aa: CASSRTRQETQYF; CDR3nt: TGTGCCAGTAGTCGGACTCGGCAAGAGACCCAGTACTTC
d_gene: TRBD2; j_gene: TRBJ2-2; abundance: many; v_gene: TRBV29-1; len: 15; CDR3aa: CSALGLAGVGGELFF; CDR3nt: TGCAGCGCCCTAGGACTAGCGGGAGTCGGCGGGGAGCTGTTTTTT
d_gene: TRBD2; j_gene: TRBJ2-1; abundance: many; v_gene: TRBV30; len: 13; CDR3aa: CAWTETSFNEQFF; CDR3nt: TGTGCCTGGACTGAGACTAGCTTCAATGAGCAGTTCTTC
d_gene: .; j_gene: TRBJ2-5; abundance: .; v_gene: TRBV7-8; len: 17; CDR3aa: CASSLESGLGDQETQYF; CDR3nt: TGTGCCAGCAGCTTAGAGAGCGGGCTGGGAGATCAAGAGACCCAGTACTTC
d_gene: TRBD1; j_gene: TRBJ1-1; abundance: many; v_gene: TRBV7-9; len: 15; CDR3aa: CASSLVSRGSTEAFF; CDR3nt: TGTGCCAGCAGCTTAGTCAGCAGGGGGAGCACTGAAGCTTTCTTT
d_gene: .; j_gene: TRBJ2-7; abundance: .; v_gene: TRBV19; len: 13; CDR3aa: CASSIQGFYEQYF; CDR3nt: TGTGCCAGTAGTATCCAGGGATTCTACGAGCAGTACTTC
d_gene: TRBD2; j_gene: TRBJ2-5; abundance: few; v_gene: TRBV19; len: 15; CDR3aa: CASSSTGTRGETQYF; CDR3nt: TGTGCCAGTAGTTCAACCGGGACTAGGGGAGAGACCCAGTACTTC
d_gene: .; j_gene: TRBJ2-1; abundance: many; v_gene: TRBV30; len: 11; CDR3aa: CAWSRGNEQFF; CDR3nt: TGTGCCTGGAGTCGAGGAAATGAGCAGTTCTTC
d_gene: .; j_gene: TRBJ2-1; abundance: many; v_gene: TRBV11-3; len: 12; CDR3aa: CASSPSIHEQFF; CDR3nt: TGTGCCAGCAGCCCGTCCATCCATGAGCAGTTCTTC
d_gene: TRBD1; j_gene: TRBJ1-2; abundance: many; v_gene: TRBV20-1; len: 13; CDR3aa: CSAGDRGAYGYTF; CDR3nt: TGCAGTGCTGGGGACAGAGGGGCCTATGGCTACACCTTC
d_gene: .; j_gene: TRBJ1-1; abundance: many; v_gene: TRBV4-2; len: 15; CDR3aa: CASSPDGPMNTEAFF; CDR3nt: TGTGCCAGCAGCCCCGACGGCCCCATGAACACTGAAGCTTTCTTT
d_gene: .; j_gene: TRBJ2-7; abundance: many; v_gene: TRBV9; len: 14; CDR3aa: CASSVTGSAIEQYF; CDR3nt: TGTGCCAGCAGCGTAACAGGGAGTGCCATAGAGCAGTACTTC
d_gene: TRBD2; j_gene: TRBJ2-1; abundance: .; v_gene: TRBV11-2; len: 15; CDR3aa: CASSLEAGAHNEQFF; CDR3nt: TGTGCCAGCAGCTTAGAAGCGGGAGCCCACAATGAGCAGTTCTTC
d_gene: .; j_gene: TRBJ1-6; abundance: many; v_gene: TRBV11-3; len: 13; CDR3aa: CASSLDPPSPLHF; CDR3nt: TGTGCCAGCAGCTTAGATCCGCCTTCACCCCTCCACTTT
d_gene: .; j_gene: TRBJ1-1; abundance: few; v_gene: TRBV29-1; len: 13; CDR3aa: CSVDTGRFAEAFF; CDR3nt: TGCAGCGTTGATACAGGGCGGTTCGCTGAAGCTTTCTTT
d_gene: .; j_gene: TRBJ2-7; abundance: many; v_gene: TRBV11-2; len: 14; CDR3aa: CASSLTAGQGEQYF; CDR3nt: TGTGCCAGCAGCTTAACAGCGGGTCAGGGGGAGCAGTACTTC
d_gene: .; j_gene: TRBJ2-3; abundance: many; v_gene: TRBV20-1; len: 14; CDR3aa: CSARDNGRTDTQYF; CDR3nt: TGCAGTGCTAGAGATAATGGTCGGACAGATACGCAGTATTTT
d_gene: TRBD2; j_gene: TRBJ2-5; abundance: many; v_gene: TRBV5-4; len: 15; CDR3aa: CASSLGEGPRETQYF; CDR3nt: TGTGCCAGCAGCTTGGGGGAGGGTCCACGGGAGACCCAGTACTTC
d_gene: TRBD1; j_gene: TRBJ1-1; abundance: .; v_gene: TRBV19; len: 14; CDR3aa: CATTNHRGLAEAFF; CDR3nt: TGTGCCACCACCAATCACAGGGGTTTGGCTGAAGCTTTCTTT
d_gene: .; j_gene: TRBJ2-7; abundance: few; v_gene: TRBV27; len: 13; CDR3aa: CARSLASSYEQYF; CDR3nt: TGTGCCCGCAGTTTAGCTAGCTCCTACGAGCAGTACTTC
d_gene: .; j_gene: TRBJ2-3; abundance: many; v_gene: TRBV27; len: 15; CDR3aa: CASSLGRQSTDTQYF; CDR3nt: TGTGCCAGCAGTTTAGGGAGACAGTCCACAGATACGCAGTATTTT
d_gene: TRBD1; j_gene: TRBJ2-7; abundance: .; v_gene: TRBV19; len: 15; CDR3aa: CASAGGQGDSYEQYF; CDR3nt: TGTGCCAGTGCCGGTGGACAGGGGGATTCTTACGAGCAGTACTTC